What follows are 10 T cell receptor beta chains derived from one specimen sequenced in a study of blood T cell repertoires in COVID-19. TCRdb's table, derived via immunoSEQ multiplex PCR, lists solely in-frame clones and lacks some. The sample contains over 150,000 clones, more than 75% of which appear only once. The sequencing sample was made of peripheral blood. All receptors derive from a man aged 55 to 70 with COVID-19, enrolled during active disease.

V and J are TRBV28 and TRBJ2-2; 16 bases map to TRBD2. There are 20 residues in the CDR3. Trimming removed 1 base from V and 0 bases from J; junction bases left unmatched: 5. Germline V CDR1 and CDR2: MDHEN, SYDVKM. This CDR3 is CASSLSSGLAGGTNTGELFF. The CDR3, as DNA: TGTGCCAGCAGTTTATCCTCGGGACTAGCGGGGGGGACGAACACCGGGGAGCTGTTTTTT.

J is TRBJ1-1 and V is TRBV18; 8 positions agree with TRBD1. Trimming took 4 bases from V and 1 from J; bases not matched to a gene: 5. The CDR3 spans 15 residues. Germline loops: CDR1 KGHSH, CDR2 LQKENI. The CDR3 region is CASSRTGQANTEAFF. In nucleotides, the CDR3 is TGTGCCAGCTCACGAACGGGACAGGCGAACACTGAAGCTTTCTTT.

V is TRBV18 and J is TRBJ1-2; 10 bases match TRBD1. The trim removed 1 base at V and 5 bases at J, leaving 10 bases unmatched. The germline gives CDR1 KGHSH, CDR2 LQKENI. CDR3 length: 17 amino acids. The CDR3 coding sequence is TGTGCCAGCTCACCACTAGGGACAGGGGATGCTGCTTATGGCTACACCTTC. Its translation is CASSPLGTGDAAYGYTF.

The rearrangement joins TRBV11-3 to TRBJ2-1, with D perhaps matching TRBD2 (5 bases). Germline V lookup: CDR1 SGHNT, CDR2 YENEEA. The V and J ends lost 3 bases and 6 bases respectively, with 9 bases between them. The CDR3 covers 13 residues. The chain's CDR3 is CASSLTTANEQFF. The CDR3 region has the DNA TGTGCCAGCAGCTTGACTACTGCCAATGAGCAGTTCTTC.

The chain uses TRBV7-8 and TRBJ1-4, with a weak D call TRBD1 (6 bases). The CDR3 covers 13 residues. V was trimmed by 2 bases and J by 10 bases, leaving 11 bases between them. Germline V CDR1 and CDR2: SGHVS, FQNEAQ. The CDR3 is CASSLSSGAKLFF. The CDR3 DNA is TGTGCCAGCAGCTTATCCTCAGGGGCAAAACTGTTTTTT.

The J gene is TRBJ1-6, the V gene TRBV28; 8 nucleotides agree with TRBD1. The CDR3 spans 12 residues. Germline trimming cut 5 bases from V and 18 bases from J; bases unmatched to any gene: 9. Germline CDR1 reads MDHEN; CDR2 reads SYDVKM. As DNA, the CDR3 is TGTGCCAGCAGTATGGGACAGGCGGACGACCACTTT. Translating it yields CASSMGQADDHF. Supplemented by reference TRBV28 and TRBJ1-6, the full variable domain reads DVKVTQSSRYLVKRTGEKVFLECVQDMDHENMFWYRQDPGLGLRLIYFSYDVKMKEKGDIPEGYSVSREKKERFSLILESASTNQTSMYLCASSMGQADDHFGNGTRLTVT.

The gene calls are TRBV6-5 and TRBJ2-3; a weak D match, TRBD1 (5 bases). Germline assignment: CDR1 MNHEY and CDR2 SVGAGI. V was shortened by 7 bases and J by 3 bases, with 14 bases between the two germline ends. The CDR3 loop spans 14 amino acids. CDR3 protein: CASTELGRTDTQYF. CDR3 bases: TGTGCCAGCACCGAGCTGGGGCGGACAGATACGCAGTATTTT.

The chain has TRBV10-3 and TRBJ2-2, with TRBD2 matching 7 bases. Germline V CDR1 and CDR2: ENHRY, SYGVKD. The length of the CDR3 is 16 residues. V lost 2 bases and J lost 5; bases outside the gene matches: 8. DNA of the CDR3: TGTGCCATCAGTGAGGAGGCGGGGGTGAGGACCGGGGAGCTGTTTTTT. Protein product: CAISEEAGVRTGELFF.

CDR3 in amino acids: CASSLSGRGSSGNTIYF. CDR3 nucleotides: TGTGCCAGCAGCTTATCGGGCAGAGGGTCCTCTGGAAACACCATATATTTT. The chain carries TRBV7-3 and TRBJ1-3, with D unclear. V lost 2 bases and J lost 0, with 14 bases in between. This CDR3 has 17 residues. Germline V lookup: CDR1 SGHTA, CDR2 FQGTGA. Complete variable domain (other parts from reference TRBV7-3 and TRBJ1-3): GAGVSQTPSNKVTEKGKYVELRCDPISGHTALYWYRQSLGQGPEFLIYFQGTGAADDSGLPNDRFFAVRPEGSVSTLKIQRTERGDSAVYLCASSLSGRGSSGNTIYFGEGSWLTVV.

The CDR3 protein is CASSGSGGANVLTF. The CDR3 DNA is TGTGCCAGCTCGGGGAGCGGGGGGGCCAACGTCCTGACTTTC. The chain is built from TRBV19 and TRBJ2-6; maybe TRBD2 (6 bases). The germline CDR1 and CDR2 sequences are LNHDA and SQIVND (reference sequence). This CDR3 region has 14 residues. V lost 9 bases to trimming and J lost 4 bases, with 13 bases between them.